The rows below give T cell receptor beta chains drawn from one sample of a study of blood T cell repertoires in COVID-19. The protocol was immunoSEQ multiplex PCR, while the TCRdb copy is restricted to in-frame clones and leaves out a portion. This table has roughly 260,000 clones, about nine tenths appearing once. The sequencing sample was made of peripheral blood. These receptors originate from a woman between 40 and 55 years old with acute or convalescent COVID-19. The CDR3 runs from the conserved cysteine through the conserved F or W. D genes are given only for firm matches. Rows give clone size only sometimes, using once, few, many, or a class for an expanded clone.

j_gene | abundance | v_gene | d_gene | CDR3aa | CDR3nt
TRBJ1-6 | - | TRBV9 | - | CASSVDGGTGNSPLHF | TGTGCCAGCAGCGTTGATGGAGGGACGGGGAATTCACCCCTCCACTTT
TRBJ1-5 | once | TRBV7-6 | TRBD1 | CASSPGTGSNQPQHF | TGTGCCAGCAGCCCCGGGACAGGGTCCAATCAGCCCCAGCATTTT
TRBJ1-5 | - | TRBV30 | TRBD1 | CAWSGVQGAISNQPQHF | TGTGCCTGGAGTGGGGTACAGGGGGCAATAAGCAATCAGCCCCAGCATTTT
TRBJ1-6 | - | TRBV18 | TRBD1 | CASSPVDRESPLHF | TGTGCCAGCTCACCAGTGGACAGGGAATCACCCCTCCACTTT
TRBJ2-5 | - | TRBV10-3 | TRBD2 | CAISSPGGLQETQYF | TGTGCCATCAGCTCTCCGGGGGGGCTCCAAGAGACCCAGTACTTC
TRBJ1-1 | - | TRBV5-1 | - | CASSSQGQNTEAFF | TGCGCCAGCAGCTCTCAGGGCCAGAACACTGAAGCTTTCTTT
TRBJ2-3 | - | TRBV18 | TRBD2 | CASSPGFGTSGAEDTQYF | TGTGCCAGCTCACCGGGTTTCGGGACTAGCGGGGCTGAAGATACGCAGTATTTT
TRBJ2-1 | - | TRBV27 | TRBD2 | CASSPGLAGGEQFF | TGTGCCAGCAGCCCGGGACTAGCGGGCGGTGAGCAGTTCTTC
TRBJ1-5 | - | TRBV5-8 | - | CASSLAETGNQPQHF | TGTGCCAGCAGCTTGGCAGAGACAGGTAATCAGCCCCAGCATTTT
TRBJ1-5 | - | TRBV18 | - | CASSPTDGRNQPQHF | TGTGCCAGCTCACCGACGGACGGGAGGAATCAGCCCCAGCATTTT
TRBJ1-1 | - | TRBV21-1 | - | CASSTGNGNTEAFF | TGTGCCAGCAGCACCGGGAATGGGAACACTGAAGCTTTCTTT
TRBJ2-1 | - | TRBV6-6 | TRBD2 | CASSYSLAGGLNEQFF | TGTGCCAGCAGTTACTCTTTGGCGGGGGGGCTGAATGAGCAGTTCTTC
TRBJ2-3 | - | TRBV5-1 | - | CASSPSAGDKDWAGADTQYF | TGCGCCAGCAGCCCAAGCGCCGGGGACAAGGACTGGGCGGGGGCAGATACGCAGTATTTT
TRBJ1-2 | - | TRBV2 | TRBD1 | CASRPPETGHRWGYTF | TGTGCCAGCAGGCCCCCCGAGACAGGGCATAGGTGGGGCTACACCTTC
TRBJ1-2 | - | TRBV23-1 | TRBD1 | CATEGAQDYGYTF | TGCGCCACCGAGGGGGCGCAGGACTATGGCTACACCTTC
TRBJ2-2 | - | TRBV18 | TRBD1 | CASSPRGGSTGELFF | TGTGCCAGCTCACCCCGAGGGGGCTCTACCGGGGAGCTGTTTTTT
TRBJ1-1 | - | TRBV29-1 | TRBD1 | CSVNAGTGKAFF | TGCAGCGTTAATGCCGGGACAGGTAAAGCTTTCTTT
TRBJ2-1 | - | TRBV7-9 | - | CASSLIGGEQFF | TGTGCCAGCAGCTTAATCGGGGGTGAGCAGTTCTTC
TRBJ1-1 | - | TRBV3-1/TRBV3-2 | - | CASSPIEGAEAFF | TGTGCCAGCAGCCCTATCGAGGGGGCTGAAGCTTTCTTT
TRBJ2-1 | - | TRBV27 | - | CASSFLAPGEQFF | TGTGCCAGCAGTTTTCTCGCCCCAGGGGAGCAGTTCTTC
TRBJ2-2 | - | TRBV24-1 | - | CATSPRKAGADTGELFF | TGTGCCACCAGCCCACGGAAGGCGGGGGCCGACACCGGGGAGCTGTTTTTT
TRBJ2-3 | - | TRBV14 | - | CASSQDEGVFTDTQYF | TGTGCCAGCAGCCAAGATGAGGGGGTTTTCACAGATACGCAGTATTTT
TRBJ1-6 | - | TRBV5-4 | TRBD1 | CASRDRVGNSPLHF | TGTGCCAGCAGGGACAGGGTGGGCAATTCACCCCTCCACTTT
TRBJ2-5 | - | TRBV5-1 | - | CASSLESAGPRTQYF | TGCGCCAGCAGCTTGGAGTCGGCAGGCCCCAGGACCCAGTACTTC
TRBJ2-4 | many | TRBV10-3 | TRBD2 | CAISESGSGVNIQYF | TGTGCCATCAGTGAGTCGGGTAGCGGGGTAAACATTCAGTACTTC
TRBJ2-3 | - | TRBV19 | TRBD1 | CAVRQGATADTQYF | TGTGCCGTAAGACAGGGGGCGACCGCAGATACGCAGTATTTT
TRBJ1-1 | - | TRBV5-1 | - | CASSLVVSDTEAFF | TGCGCCAGCAGCCTGGTAGTAAGCGACACTGAAGCTTTCTTT
TRBJ1-4 | - | TRBV6-5 | - | CASSAQGSNEKLFF | TGTGCCAGCAGCGCACAGGGTTCGAATGAAAAACTGTTTTTT
TRBJ1-2 | - | TRBV7-3 | - | CASSQVVANYGYTF | TGTGCCAGCAGCCAGGTGGTAGCTAACTATGGCTACACCTTC
TRBJ1-1 | - | TRBV11-2 | - | CASSLKSGAFF | TGTGCCAGCAGCCTGAAATCAGGAGCTTTCTTT
TRBJ2-1 | - | TRBV24-1 | TRBD2 | CATSDRGLVGEQFF | TGTGCCACCAGTGACCGCGGACTAGTCGGTGAGCAGTTCTTC
TRBJ1-5 | once | TRBV6-5 | - | CAGGRGQPQHF | TGTGCCGGCGGACGGGGTCAGCCCCAGCATTTT
TRBJ1-1 | few | TRBV7-2 | - | CASSLRGLMRETFF | TGTGCCAGCAGCTTACGTGGGCTAATGCGGGAGACTTTCTTT
TRBJ1-2 | - | TRBV27 | - | CASTLAGRYGYTF | TGTGCCAGCACTTTGGCAGGCCGCTATGGCTACACCTTC
TRBJ1-4 | - | TRBV30 | TRBD1 | CAWARDRNEKLFF | TGTGCCTGGGCCCGGGACAGGAATGAAAAACTGTTTTTT
TRBJ1-5 | - | TRBV2 | TRBD1 | CASSQTGGDQPQHF | TGTGCCAGCAGTCAGACAGGGGGAGATCAGCCCCAGCATTTT
TRBJ1-3 | - | TRBV9 | - | CASSHGQPGGNTIYF | TGTGCCAGCAGCCACGGACAGCCGGGGGGAAACACCATATATTTT
TRBJ1-2 | - | TRBV5-1 | - | CASSLHTGDYGYTF | TGCGCCAGCAGCTTGCATACAGGCGACTATGGCTACACCTTC
TRBJ1-2 | - | TRBV2 | - | CASSIGSYGYTF | TGTGCCAGCAGTATTGGGAGCTATGGCTACACCTTC
TRBJ1-2 | - | TRBV5-1 | TRBD1 | CASSPAGTGSYGYTF | TGCGCCAGCAGCCCGGCCGGGACAGGGAGCTATGGCTACACCTTC
TRBJ2-3 | few | TRBV30 | TRBD2 | CAWSVGTSYTDTQYF | TGTGCCTGGAGTGTAGGGACTAGCTATACAGATACGCAGTATTTT
TRBJ2-4 | - | TRBV12-5 | - | CASVLTEGAKNIQYF | TGTGCTAGTGTGCTGACCGAGGGCGCCAAAAACATTCAGTACTTC
TRBJ2-3 | once | TRBV10-3 | TRBD1 | CAISDRGPGDTQYF | TGTGCCATCAGCGACAGGGGGCCGGGAGATACGCAGTATTTT
TRBJ1-2 | once | TRBV10-3 | TRBD1 | CAISEWGTGGNYGYTF | TGTGCCATCAGTGAGTGGGGGACAGGGGGAAACTATGGCTACACCTTC
TRBJ1-3 | - | TRBV19 | - | CASSQGIVGNTIYF | TGTGCCAGTAGTCAGGGTATTGTCGGAAACACCATATATTTT
TRBJ1-1 | - | TRBV18 | - | CASATGQNTEAFF | TGTGCCAGCGCCACCGGACAGAACACTGAAGCTTTCTTT
TRBJ1-6 | - | TRBV4-1 | - | CASSRTMGGNSPLHF | TGCGCCAGCAGCCGAACTATGGGGGGGAATTCACCCCTCCACTTT
TRBJ1-3 | - | TRBV30 | - | CAWSVPTGGNTIYF | TGTGCCTGGAGTGTACCGACAGGAGGAAACACCATATATTTT
TRBJ1-4 | once | TRBV12-5 | TRBD1 | CASGSRTGTNEKLFF | TGTGCTAGTGGTTCCAGGACAGGGACTAATGAAAAACTGTTTTTT
TRBJ1-4 | - | TRBV19 | - | CASSISMYGLGEKLFF | TGTGCCAGTAGTATATCCATGTACGGTCTCGGTGAAAAACTGTTTTTT
TRBJ2-2 | - | TRBV27 | - | CASSSLLGRGASNTGELFF | TGTGCCAGCAGTTCCCTTCTCGGTCGCGGGGCCTCGAACACCGGGGAGCTGTTTTTT
TRBJ1-4 | once | TRBV10-2 | TRBD1 | CASSDAGTGVEKLFF | TGCGCCAGCAGTGACGCCGGGACAGGGGTTGAAAAACTGTTTTTT
TRBJ1-2 | - | TRBV3-1/TRBV3-2 | TRBD1 | CASSQSDRVHGYTF | TGTGCCAGCAGCCAATCGGACAGGGTCCATGGCTACACCTTC
TRBJ2-3 | - | TRBV3-1/TRBV3-2 | TRBD2 | CASSQDLRLAGLNTQYF | TGTGCCAGCAGCCAAGATCTACGACTAGCGGGTTTAAATACGCAGTATTTT
TRBJ1-5 | - | TRBV2 | TRBD1 | CASKGTGDQPQHF | TGTGCCAGCAAGGGGACAGGGGATCAGCCCCAGCATTTT